This T cell receptor beta chain was sequenced in a study of shared clonotypes between healthy human individuals. As to this clone: Antigen: not known.

Trimming left V 0 bases short and J 3 bases short, with 8 bases between. From germline, CDR1 is SGHDN and CDR2 FVKESK. The CDR3 totals 14 residues. Study-wide points: In general, naive subsets displayed greater estimated richness than memory subsets did. Lower generation probabilities were found for non-shared clonotypes than for those shared by all four donors.

Each PCR replicate from the sorted subsets contained 200 to 250 ng DNA, which is tens of thousands of T cell genomes. Generated by immunoSEQ multiplex PCR, the TCRdb table keeps only in-frame clones and is missing some. The table records more than 850,000 clones, 70% to 80% of them present only once. Donors had no recently reported acute infections or vaccinations and were HIV-negative. The chain is built from TRBV14 and TRBJ1-2; unclear D gene. This receptor was identified in a man in his late teens or twenties in good health. Some clones in this sample may be carry-over from other donors' samples. Sequencing was performed on memory CD4+ T cells from PBMCs. This sample's subset: CD45RA-negative fraction. The CDR3 loop is CASSQDLQDYGYTF. The DNA for the CDR3 is TGTGCCAGCAGCCAAGATCTGCAGGACTATGGCTACACCTTC.